This TCR beta chain was sequenced in a study of blood T cell repertoires in COVID-19. Study processing details: Reference gene primers were amplified, and this amplification served to estimate nucleated cell counts. The method was immunoSEQ multiplex PCR; TCRdb's version includes in-frame clones alone and lacks a portion of them. V and J calls and clone size are given by that table; D and trimming were obtained from the DNA. The sample contains some 76,000 clones, 65% to 85% of which appear only once. The CDR3 is made up of 15 amino acids. J lost 5 bases, V lost 4 bases, and 6 bases had no gene match. Per germline, CDR1 MNHEY and CDR2 SVGAGI.

This receptor was identified in a man in his fifties or sixties with COVID-19, enrolled during active disease. Sequenced sample: peripheral blood. J is TRBJ2-7 and V is TRBV6-5, with 12 bases lining up with TRBD2. The CDR3 DNA reads as TGTGCCAGCAGTTCCGCGACTAGCGGGAGCCACGAGCAGTACTTC. Translating gives CASSSATSGSHEQYF.